This record looks at one T cell receptor (beta chain) sequence and its context. The entry originates in a study of shared T cell receptors in the human thymus. TCRdb keeps only in-frame clones here, not all; method: immunoSEQ multiplex PCR. The sample has hundreds of thousands of clones; over 90% are singletons. Germline V lookup: CDR1 MDHEN, CDR2 SYDVKM. Trimming shortened V by 8 bases and J by 4 bases, and 9 bases separated the two germline ends. This CDR3 has 13 amino acids. V and J are TRBV28 and TRBJ2-6; D unresolved. Sequenced input: thymocytes. This TCR was recovered from a human donor. The CDR3 region is CASRWRGANVLTF. The CDR3 coding sequence is TGTGCCAGCCGATGGCGCGGGGCCAACGTCCTGACTTTC. Variable domain in full (rest from reference TRBV28 and TRBJ2-6): DVKVTQSSRYLVKRTGEKVFLECVQDMDHENMFWYRQDPGLGLRLIYFSYDVKMKEKGDIPEGYSVSREKKERFSLILESASTNQTSMYLCASRWRGANVLTFGAGSRLTVL.